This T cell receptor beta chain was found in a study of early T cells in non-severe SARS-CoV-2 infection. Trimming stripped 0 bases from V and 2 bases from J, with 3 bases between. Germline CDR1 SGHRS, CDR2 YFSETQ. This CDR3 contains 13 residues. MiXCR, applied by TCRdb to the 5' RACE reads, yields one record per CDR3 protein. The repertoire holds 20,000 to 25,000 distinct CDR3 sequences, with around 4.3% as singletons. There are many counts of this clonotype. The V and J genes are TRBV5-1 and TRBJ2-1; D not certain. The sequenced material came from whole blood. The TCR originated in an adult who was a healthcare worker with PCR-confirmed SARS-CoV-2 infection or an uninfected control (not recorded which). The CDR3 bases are TGCGCCAGCAGCTTGGGGGCCTACAATGAGCAGTTCTTC. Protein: CASSLGAYNEQFF.